What follows is one TCR beta chain and its context. Its recognized antigen is unknown. The input lacks base qualities; no much larger clone sits a single base away. Genomic DNA was extracted, and the immunoSEQ Platform was used to amplify TCRbeta CDR3 regions from that DNA. Multiplex PCR, high-throughput sequencing and a vendor bioinformatics pipeline were brought together in the immunoSEQ assay. Per the original workflow: After discarding non-productive sequences and any CDR3s under 4 amino acids in length, clonotype frequencies were recalculated for each sample. Shared clonotypes were identified in immunoSEQ Analyzer 2.0 as identical CDR3 amino acid, V gene and J gene sequences. Repertoire overlap was normalized by dividing shared clonotype counts by the product of both clone-set sizes, scaled by 1000 into arbitrary units. TCRdb limited this immuneACCESS table to in-frame rearrangements with V and J called. A share of clones is missing; checked studies link under half to unresolved V genes, and the rest is unexplained. The V and J calls and clone size come from that table; D and trimming were worked out from the DNA. Counted in this sample were around 14,000 clones; around 70% of them appeared once. Jointly, the top ten make up about 2.3% of the sample.

The data belong to a study of memory B cells and T cells in multiple sclerosis listed by TCRdb under 2018. The study in broad terms: TCR beta repertoires of autoproliferating peripheral T cells were compared with the TCR beta repertoires of brain lesion-infiltrating T cells in multiple sclerosis patients. Two multiple sclerosis patients, for whom either brain lesions at autopsy or brain-infiltrating cells from biopsy were available, were included in TCR sequencing.

Here is what the overall study found, with its caveats: Because clone-set sizes differed between compartments, counts of shared clonotypes were influenced and normalization was required.

From cysteine to phenylalanine, the CDR3 is 13 amino acids long. Only the CDR3 part of the read is kept: 39 bases, read in frame from the first base. V drops 1 base and J drops 7 bases, leaving 11 bases in between. Sequences SGHRS (CDR1) and YFSETQ (CDR2) are obtained from the germline V gene. Before use, PBMCs were isolated by Ficoll density gradient centrifugation and cryopreserved. The origin of this receptor is a human donor with multiple sclerosis. The chain is encoded by TRBV5-1 joined to TRBJ1-1; 6 matching bases give a weak D call of TRBD1. Sequencing was done on a sample of memory (CD45RO+) CD4+ T cells from blood. Interpreted using the paper, the cell subset or site label stands for: CD45RO+ memory T cells sorted from peripheral blood. Read as DNA, the sequence is TGCGCCAGCAGCTTGATACAGGGTGGTGAAGCTTTCTTT. It specifies CASSLIQGGEAFF.